This T cell receptor (beta chain) appears in the sequencing data of a study of T cell clonotyping in hematopoietic cell transplantation. Study-wide context: Cytoreduction preceded collection of pretransplant recipient samples. Study-wide findings and caveats: Graft donor and pretransplant recipient Inverse Simpson Index values predicted broader posttransplant TCR diversity. Few recipient clonotypes overlapped donors; over 95% were de novo at given depth.

The CDR3 totals 13 residues. Germline V gene lookup returns CDR1 MNHEY and CDR2 SVGAGI. With 3 bases removed from V and 7 bases from J, the gap between germline ends came to 9 bases. Turning to this clone: Antigen: not known.

Time point: recipient sample about 28 days before transplant, after cytoreduction. Clones were read by immunoSEQ multiplex PCR, and TCRdb kept only the in-frame ones, dropping some. The sample has roughly 28,000 clones, 90% to 95% seen once. Sequencing used peripheral blood mononuclear cells, obtained before stem cell transplant. The chain recombines TRBV6-5 with TRBJ1-4; D gene uncertain. This clonotype originated in a man aged 50 to 59 with acute myeloid leukemia. Some clones in this sample may be carry-over from other donors' samples. CDR3 nucleotide sequence: TGTGCCAGCAGTTATCTCCTAGGTGAAAAACTGTTTTTT. This codes for CASSYLLGEKLFF.